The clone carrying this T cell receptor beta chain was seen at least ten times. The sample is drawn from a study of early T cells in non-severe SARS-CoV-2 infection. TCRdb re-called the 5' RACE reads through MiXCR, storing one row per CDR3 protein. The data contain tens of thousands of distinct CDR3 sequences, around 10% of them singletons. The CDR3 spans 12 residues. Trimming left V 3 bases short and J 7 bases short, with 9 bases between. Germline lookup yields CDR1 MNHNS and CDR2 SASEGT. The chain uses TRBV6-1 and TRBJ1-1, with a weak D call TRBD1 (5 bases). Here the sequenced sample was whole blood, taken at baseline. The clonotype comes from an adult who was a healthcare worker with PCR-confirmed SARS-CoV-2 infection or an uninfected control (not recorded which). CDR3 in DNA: TGTGCCAGCAGTGACAGGGTTCGTGAAGCTTTCTTT. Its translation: CASSDRVREAFF.